A single sample gave rise to the 20 T cell receptor beta chains below, sequenced in a study of blood T cells in healthy people across ages. It was with a sample-barcoded 5' primer and a J-beta primer mix that a second PCR of roughly 7 to 12 cycles was run. Via MiXCR, TCRdb re-called the 5' RACE reads, giving one row per CDR3 protein. Here the sample spans over 550,000 distinct CDR3 sequences, roughly 31% being singletons. The sample was blood. These receptors originate from a woman over 75 in good health.

This clonotype showed up just a few times. The V gene is TRBV30, the J gene TRBJ2-1; 11 bases line up with TRBD2. Germline V CDR1 and CDR2: GTSNPN, SVGIG (reference sequence). V lost 8 bases and J lost 6; bases outside the gene matches: 9. The CDR3 contains 14 residues. The CDR3 bases are TGTGCCCTCCGGCTAGCGGGGGGTCTCAATGAGCAGTTCTTC. Translation gives CALRLAGGLNEQFF.

On this clonotype: A much larger clone differs from this one at a single base, so this may be a read error. The J gene is TRBJ1-4, the V gene TRBV20-1, with 7 bases matching TRBD1. This CDR3 comprises 15 residues. Germline V gene sequence: CDR1 DFQATT, CDR2 SNEGSKA (reference sequence). As DNA, the CDR3 is TGCAGTGCTGGAGATTTCGGGGGACAGTGCGAAAAACTGTTTTTT. As protein: CSAGDFGGQCEKLFF.

This clonotype has at least ten counts. The gene calls are TRBV7-9 and TRBJ1-2, with a tentative D call TRBD1 (5 bases). The V gene's germline CDR1 is SEHNR and CDR2 FQNEAQ (reference sequence). V gave up 1 base and J gave up 8 bases, with 8 bases separating them. The CDR3 consists of 12 residues. In DNA, the CDR3 is TGTGCCAGCAGCTTAGGAACAGGAGGCTACACCTTC. As protein: CASSLGTGGYTF.

This clonotype was observed a single time. One base away lies a much larger clone, so this may be a sequencing read error. This chain uses TRBV2 with TRBJ2-1, with D uncertain. TRBJ2-7 explains the end of the DNA better; the J call may be wrong. This CDR3 is 11 amino acids long. CDR1 is SNHLY, CDR2 FYNNEI, per germline. CDR3 in DNA: TGTGCCAGCAGTGAGTGGGATGAGCAGTACTTC. This gives the protein CASSEWDEQYF.

J is TRBJ1-2 and V is TRBV7-2; 7 bases are shared with TRBD1. This CDR3 has 15 amino acids. Trimming at V came to 4 bases and at J to 7 bases, leaving 12 bases not matched to a gene. Germline CDR1 and CDR2: SGHTA and FQGNSA. CDR3 region: CASSSPMTGSSGYTF. As DNA, the CDR3 is TGTGCCAGCAGCTCCCCGATGACAGGGTCGAGTGGCTACACCTTC.

This clonotype was counted ten times or more. The rearrangement links TRBV12-3 or TRBV12-4 to TRBJ2-1; TRBD2 agrees at 8 bases. J lost 7 bases, V lost 6 bases, and 11 bases had no gene match. This CDR3 spans 15 amino acids. The CDR3 bases are TGTGCCAGCAGCTTGTCGTCGGGGGGGCCTAATGAGCAGTTCTTC. This codes for CASSLSSGGPNEQFF.

J is TRBJ2-3 and V is TRBV20-1; 12 bases are a match to TRBD2. The CDR3 length is 16 residues. CDR1 and CDR2 from the germline V gene are DFQATT and SNEGSKA (reference sequence). Trimming cost V 3 bases and J 10 bases; bases outside gene matches: 14. The CDR3 protein is CSASGLAGGPKEAQYF. DNA of the CDR3: TGCAGTGCTAGTGGGCTAGCGGGGGGGCCAAAGGAGGCGCAGTATTTT.

There are many counts of this clonotype. The CDR3 sequence: CATSRPLGQRGNGYTF. CDR3 bases: TGTGCCACCAGCAGACCATTGGGGCAGCGGGGGAATGGCTACACCTTC. This chain links TRBV15 with TRBJ1-2, with D perhaps TRBD1 (5 bases). Germline loops: CDR1 LNHNV, CDR2 YYDKDF (reference sequence). The CDR3 is 16 amino acids. The V and J ends lost 2 bases and 6 bases respectively, with 19 bases between them.

Details on this clonotype: This sequence may be a read error, since a much larger clone differs from it by one base. The chain uses TRBV9 and TRBJ1-2; 7 bases line up with TRBD1. Germline CDR1 SGDLS, CDR2 YYNGEE. The CDR3 loop spans 14 amino acids. This chain's CDR3 is CTSSQGGAGYGYTF. The CDR3 nucleotides read TGTACCAGCAGCCAAGGGGGCGCAGGCTATGGCTACACCTTC.

This clonotype was detected many times. V and J are TRBV29-1 and TRBJ2-7, with 8 positions matching TRBD1. Losses at the gene ends were 6 bases for V and 3 bases for J; bases not matched to a gene: 7. Germline V CDR1 and CDR2: SQVTM, ANQGSEA. CDR3 length equals 13 residues. CDR3 in DNA: TGCAGCGTAGGACAGGGATATGGCTACGAGCAGTACTTC. Amino acid sequence: CSVGQGYGYEQYF.

The table lists this clonotype with many counts. This rearrangement joins TRBV5-1 to TRBJ2-7; TRBD1 is a possible D gene (6 bases). V gave up 5 bases and J gave up 0 bases, with 9 bases separating them. The CDR3 extends over 13 amino acids. Germline V gene data show CDR1 as SGHRS and CDR2 as YFSETQ. The CDR3 loop reads CASRPDSSYEQYF. As DNA, the CDR3 is TGCGCCAGCAGGCCGGACAGCTCCTACGAGCAGTACTTC.

The table lists this clonotype with many counts. This chain connects TRBV6-6 to TRBJ1-2; D may be TRBD1 (5 bases). This CDR3 is 15 amino acids long. Trimming took off 0 bases at V and 6 bases at J, with 14 bases between the two ends. Germline CDR1 and CDR2: MNHNY and SVGAGI (reference sequence). The CDR3 loop is CASSYSNPGRNGYTF. CDR3 in DNA: TGTGCCAGCAGTTACTCGAACCCAGGGAGGAATGGCTACACCTTC.

On this clonotype itself: One base away lies a much larger clone, so this may be a sequencing read error. In DNA form, the CDR3 reads TGTGCCAGCAGCTTAGGCCTACGGGGGGCGTACAATGAGCAGTTCTTC. Protein product: CASSLGLRGAYNEQFF. The V call is TRBV7-9, the J call TRBJ2-1; D might be TRBD2 (7 bases). Per the germline V gene, CDR1 is SEHNR and CDR2 is FQNEAQ (reference sequence). The V gene lost 1 base and the J gene lost 4 bases, with 14 bases spanning the gap. The CDR3 consists of 16 residues.

V and J are TRBV7-2 and TRBJ2-7; D is uncertain. This CDR3 spans 15 amino acids. The V and J ends lost 1 base and 7 bases respectively, with 17 bases between them. Germline V gene sequence: CDR1 SGHTA, CDR2 FQGNSA. CDR3 sequence (DNA): TGTGCCAGCAGCTTAGGACCAGGTAATCACAATGAGCAGTACTTC. It yields the protein CASSLGPGNHNEQYF.

The CDR3 DNA sequence: TGCGCCAGCAGCATACAGGGGGCGAAGAACACTGAAGCTTTCTTT. As protein: CASSIQGAKNTEAFF. The chain employs TRBV5-1 and TRBJ1-1; 9 bases fit TRBD1. The CDR3 length is 15 residues. J lost 1 base, V lost 4 bases, and 5 bases had no gene match. The germline V gene encodes CDR1 SGHRS and CDR2 YFSETQ.

This clonotype appeared many times. The chain's CDR3 is CASSPTTGRTGELFF. The DNA of the CDR3 is TGTGCCAGCAGCCCGACGACAGGGCGCACCGGGGAGCTGTTTTTT. This chain uses TRBV7-2 with TRBJ2-2, with 7 bases matching TRBD1. V dropped 5 bases and J dropped 4; count of bases not matched to a gene: 7. CDR3 length: 15 amino acids. CDR1 and CDR2 (germline): SGHTA, FQGNSA.

The chain has TRBV11-1 and TRBJ1-1; 9 nucleotides agree with TRBD1. The CDR3 spans 16 residues. J was trimmed by 0 bases and V by 5 bases; bases with no gene match: 7. Looked up from germline, CDR1 is SGHAT and CDR2 is FQDESV (reference sequence). CDR3 nucleotides: TGTGCCAGCAGCCTGAGACAGGGGGTGATGAACACTGAAGCTTTCTTT. This codes for CASSLRQGVMNTEAFF.

This clonotype showed up many times. The chain couples TRBV7-2 to TRBJ1-6; 7 bases line up with TRBD1. J gave up 4 bases and V 2 bases, and 2 bases lay outside the gene matches. Germline CDR1 is SGHTA and CDR2 is FQGNSA. The CDR3 has 15 amino acids. CDR3: CASSLTTGYNSPLHF. The DNA for the CDR3 is TGTGCCAGCAGCTTAACGACAGGGTATAATTCACCCCTCCACTTT.

This CDR3 reads CASSLETLGEQYF. CDR3 DNA sequence: TGTGCCAGCAGCTTAGAAACTTTGGGGGAGCAGTACTTC. This chain connects TRBV7-2 to TRBJ2-5, with D tentatively TRBD1 or TRBD2 (5 bases each). From germline, CDR1 is SGHTA and CDR2 FQGNSA. Trimming left V 1 base short and J 11 bases short, with 14 bases between. This CDR3 spans 13 amino acids. Using reference TRBV7-2 and TRBJ2-5 for the parts outside the CDR3, the full variable domain is GAGVSQSPSNKVTEKGKDVELRCDPISGHTALYWYRQSLGQGLEFLIYFQGNSAPDKSGLPSDRFSAERTGGSVSTLTIQRTQQEDSAVYLCASSLETLGEQYFGPGTRLLVL.

This clonotype was seen repeatedly, ten times or more. This sequence joins TRBV6-5 and TRBJ1-5; D is perhaps TRBD1 (6 bases). Germline values: CDR1 MNHEY, CDR2 SVGAGI. Trimming removed 11 bases at V and 3 bases at J, with 14 bases between. The CDR3 is made up of 13 amino acids. This CDR3 reads CASCGGHNQPQHF. The CDR3 nucleotides read TGTGCCTCTTGCGGGGGACACAATCAGCCCCAGCATTTT.